This T cell receptor beta chain appears in the sequencing data of a study of Graves' ophthalmopathy and Graves' hyperthyroidism. General study findings and limits: Blood also harbored most expanded thyroid clonotypes above 0.001 frequency.

With respect to this clonotype: Its antigen remains unidentified.

Germline loops: CDR1 SQVTM, CDR2 ANQGSEA. The CDR3 length is 11 residues. Trimming took off 8 bases at V and 1 base at J, with 8 bases between the two ends. The study amplified TCR beta CDR3 regions using RNA transcripts. RT-PCR in the first round used HTBI primers; a second-round multiplex PCR followed. TCRdb independently ran MiXCR on the multiplex PCR reads; one entry per CDR3 protein. This sample has approximately 500,000 distinct CDR3 sequences, with about an eighth found just once. The sequenced sample was blood. This clonotype originated in a woman in her thirties with Graves' ophthalmopathy. This chain connects TRBV29-1 to TRBJ1-1; D is unclear. CDR3 bases: TGCAGCTTGGCGGAGAACACTGAAGCTTTCTTT. Translated, it gives CSLAENTEAFF.